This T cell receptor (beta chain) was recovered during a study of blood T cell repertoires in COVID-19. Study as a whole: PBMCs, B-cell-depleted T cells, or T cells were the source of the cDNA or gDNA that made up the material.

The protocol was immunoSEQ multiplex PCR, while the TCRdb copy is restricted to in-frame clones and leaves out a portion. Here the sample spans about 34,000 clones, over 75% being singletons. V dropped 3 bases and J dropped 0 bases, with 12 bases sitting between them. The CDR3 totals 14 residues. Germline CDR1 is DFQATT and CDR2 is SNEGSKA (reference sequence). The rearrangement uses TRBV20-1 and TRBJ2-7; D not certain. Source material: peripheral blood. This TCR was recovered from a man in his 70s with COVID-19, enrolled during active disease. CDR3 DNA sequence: TGCAGTGCTAGTGGCGGCCGAAGCTCCTACGAGCAGTACTTC. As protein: CSASGGRSSYEQYF.